A selection of T cell receptor beta chains follows, all from one sample in a study of cytomegalovirus exposure and HLA in healthy donors. The repertoire was sequenced with immunoSEQ multiplex PCR; TCRdb's copy has only in-frame clones and lacks some. The sample yields over 150,000 clones, over 70% seen once. The sample taken for sequencing was PBMCs. These receptors all come from a man younger than 45 in good health and CMV-seropositive. Each CDR3 is given without its conserved first and last residue. The size of a clone is reported for some rows only, either as once, few or many, or as a class for expanded clones.

CDR3 | V | size | J
ASSVSGYNEQF | TRBV9 | few | TRBJ2-1
ASSPHRGSGANVLT | TRBV28 | . | TRBJ2-6
ASRRTGVVYEQY | TRBV6-5 | . | TRBJ2-7
ASSYEPGDTQY | TRBV5-4 | once | TRBJ2-3
ASSYREITGEAF | TRBV6-5 | . | TRBJ1-1
ASSGGADGTEAF | TRBV2 | . | TRBJ1-1
ASSQTSLEQF | TRBV2 | . | TRBJ2-1
ASSPGLAGTWNNNEQF | TRBV7-8 | . | TRBJ2-1
ASSQLGQVNQPQH | TRBV4-1 | . | TRBJ1-5
ASRESSEQF | TRBV2 | . | TRBJ2-1
ASSISADTQY | TRBV19 | once | TRBJ2-3